A selection of T cell receptor beta chains follows, all from one sample in a study of sequential checkpoint blockade in melanoma. Method: immunoSEQ multiplex PCR; TCRdb's copy keeps in-frame clones and lacks some. The sample shows over 2,000 clones, 20% to 25% of them seen only once. The sample consisted of tumor tissue (inferred from file names), taken from a patient given nivolumab and ipilimumab in sequence. The receptors shown here come from a human donor with melanoma. Both conserved end residues are part of each CDR3. The D gene is left open where the match is weak. Size is omitted from some rows. Given values are once, few, many or a class for expanded clones.

-	-	TRBV11-3	TRBJ2-2	TGTGCCAGCAGCTTAATGAGGGGAACGAACACCGGGGAGCTGTTTTTT	CASSLMRGTNTGELFF
few	-	TRBV6-7	TRBJ2-1	TGTGCCAGCAGTGACGGCAATGAGCAGTTCTTC	CASSDGNEQFF
-	TRBD2	TRBV11-3	TRBJ2-2	TGTGCCAGCAGGCTATCTGGAGGTAGCGGGAGCACCGGGGAGCTGTTTTTT	CASRLSGGSGSTGELFF
few	-	TRBV6-8	TRBJ1-1	TGTGCCAGCAGGCCGGGACTCTTGAACACTGAAGCTTTCTTT	CASRPGLLNTEAFF
-	TRBD2	TRBV4-1	TRBJ2-2	TGCGCCAGCAGCCAAGAGGTCACTAGCGGGAGGGCCACCGGGGAGCTGTTTTTT	CASSQEVTSGRATGELFF
medium-sized	-	TRBV11-3	TRBJ1-4	TGTGCCAGCAGCTTAGATTGGGGTTCGGCTAATGAAAAACTGTTTTTT	CASSLDWGSANEKLFF
few	-	TRBV19	TRBJ1-1	TGTGCCAGTCACTCGGGGATCTTGAACACTGAAGCTTTCTTT	CASHSGILNTEAFF
few	-	TRBV28	TRBJ1-5	TGTGCCAGCAGTTTAATTAGCAATCAGCCCCAGCATTTT	CASSLISNQPQHF
-	TRBD1	TRBV25-1	TRBJ1-3	TGTGCCAGCAGTGAAGGTCCCGGGACAGGGAACACCATATATTTT	CASSEGPGTGNTIYF
few	-	TRBV6-7	TRBJ1-1	TGTGCCATCCAGGACGGGGAAGAAGCTTTCTTT	CAIQDGEEAFF
-	-	TRBV11-3	TRBJ1-1	TGTGCCAGCAGCTTAGTGGGGGGGTTCATGAACACTGAAGCTTTCTTT	CASSLVGGFMNTEAFF
-	-	TRBV6-8	TRBJ2-5	TGTGCCAGCAGTTACCCGGGGGCCGGGGAGACCCAGTACTTC	CASSYPGAGETQYF
medium-sized	-	TRBV6-8	TRBJ1-5	TGTGCCAGCAGTTCCATCAGCCAGGGTAGCAATCAGCCCCAGCATTTT	CASSSISQGSNQPQHF
-	TRBD2	TRBV19	TRBJ2-2	TGTGCCAGTAGTTCGGGACTAGCAGGCACCGGGGAGCTGTTTTTT	CASSSGLAGTGELFF
medium-sized	TRBD1	TRBV11-3	TRBJ2-3	TGTGCCAGCAGTCCCGAGGACAGGGAGGATACGCAGTATTTT	CASSPEDREDTQYF